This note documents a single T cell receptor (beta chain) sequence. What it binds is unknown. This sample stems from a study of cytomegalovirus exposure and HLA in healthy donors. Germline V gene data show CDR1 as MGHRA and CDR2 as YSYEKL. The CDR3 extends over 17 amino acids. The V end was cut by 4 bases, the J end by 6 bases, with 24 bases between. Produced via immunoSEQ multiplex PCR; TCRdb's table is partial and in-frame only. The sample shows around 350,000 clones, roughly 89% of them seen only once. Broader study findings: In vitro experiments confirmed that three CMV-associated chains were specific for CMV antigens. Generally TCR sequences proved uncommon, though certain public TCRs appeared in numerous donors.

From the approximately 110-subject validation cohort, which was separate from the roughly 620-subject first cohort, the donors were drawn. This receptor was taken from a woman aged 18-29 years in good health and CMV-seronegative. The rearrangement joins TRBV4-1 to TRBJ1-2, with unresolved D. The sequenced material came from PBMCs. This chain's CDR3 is CASSLLPPSGRSDGYTF. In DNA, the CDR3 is TGCGCCAGCAGCCTTCTTCCCCCCTCGGGTCGTAGTGATGGCTACACCTTC.